The rows below give T cell receptor beta chains drawn from one sample of a study of vaccination and CD4 T cells after COVID-19. Their antigens remain unidentified. TCRdb re-called the PCR reads with MiXCR, one entry per CDR3 protein. Found here are around 8,000 distinct CDR3 sequences, less than 40% of them singletons; the top ten hold around 15%. The sample taken for sequencing was CD4+ T cells from blood, cultured in vitro. The receptors originated from a human donor in good health. CDR3s include the opening cysteine and the closing phenylalanine or tryptophan. D genes are given only for firm matches. Part of the rows lack a size; the others show once, few, many or a class for expanded clones.

TRBJ2-5 few TRBV11-3 TRBD1 CASSLGGGASETQYF TGTGCCAGCAGCTTAGGAGGGGGCGCCTCAGAGACCCAGTACTTC
TRBJ2-6 few TRBV2 TRBD1 CASSTDRVWANVLTF TGTGCCAGCAGCACAGACAGGGTCTGGGCCAACGTCCTGACTTTC
TRBJ1-5 - TRBV19 - CASSITGGSDQPQHF TGTGCCAGTAGTATTACAGGAGGATCGGATCAGCCCCAGCATTTT
TRBJ1-2 - TRBV11-2 - CASSLYHGDYGYTF TGTGCCAGCAGCTTATACCACGGGGACTATGGCTACACCTTC
TRBJ1-6 once TRBV5-8 TRBD1 CASISSGTGGSPLHF TGTGCCAGCATCTCTTCCGGGACAGGGGGTTCACCCCTCCACTTT
TRBJ1-2 few TRBV5-1 - CASRPPGAENYGYTF TGCGCCAGCCGGCCCCCCGGGGCGGAGAACTATGGCTACACCTTC
TRBJ1-1 few TRBV28 - CASREPNTEAFF TGTGCCAGCCGGGAACCGAACACTGAAGCTTTCTTT
TRBJ1-5 - TRBV28 - CASSPAVVAQHF TGTGCCAGCAGTCCCGCAGTTGTGGCCCAGCATTTT
TRBJ1-3 - TRBV7-9 - CASSLVGSYSGNTIYF TGTGCCAGCAGCTTAGTGGGCTCCTACTCTGGAAACACCATATATTTT
TRBJ1-4 few TRBV7-2 TRBD1 CASGDQGQTNEKLFF TGTGCCAGCGGTGATCAGGGACAGACTAATGAAAAACTGTTTTTT
TRBJ1-6 few TRBV4-1 TRBD1 CASSQPGTGGSPLHF TGCGCCAGCAGCCAACCCGGGACAGGGGGTTCACCCCTCCACTTT
TRBJ1-5 - TRBV7-2 - CASSFQDRYSNQPQHF TGTGCCAGCAGCTTCCAGGACAGATATAGCAATCAGCCCCAGCATTTT
TRBJ2-1 - TRBV7-9 - CASSLTGVLNEQFF TGCGCCAGCAGCTTGACGGGGGTTTTAAATGAGCAGTTCTTC
TRBJ2-3 - TRBV7-9 - CASSLDAFPTDTQYF TGCGCCAGCAGCTTGGACGCGTTCCCCACAGATACGCAGTATTTT
TRBJ1-1 - TRBV28 - CASSPLGGRSSRAFF TGTGCCAGCAGTCCCCTGGGAGGTAGGTCCTCTAGGGCTTTCTTT
TRBJ1-1 - TRBV5-4 TRBD1 CASRERIDRVAEAFF TGTGCCAGCAGAGAACGCATCGACAGGGTTGCTGAAGCTTTCTTT
TRBJ2-1 once TRBV6-5 TRBD2 CASSYSILAGEQFF TGTGCCAGCAGTTACTCGATCCTAGCGGGAGAGCAGTTCTTC
TRBJ1-6 few TRBV20-1 TRBD1 CSARGTGFSPLHF TGCAGTGCTAGAGGGACAGGGTTTTCACCCCTCCACTTT
TRBJ2-7 - TRBV6-2/TRBV6-3 - CASLSRTPTFYEQYF TGTGCCAGCCTTTCACGTACCCCCACTTTCTACGAGCAGTACTTC
TRBJ1-2 - TRBV19 TRBD1 CASSKDRGRKANYGYTF TGTGCCAGTAGTAAGGACAGGGGACGGAAAGCTAACTATGGCTACACCTTC
TRBJ2-1 - TRBV5-4 - CASTTSSYNEQFF TGTGCCAGCACCACGAGCTCCTACAATGAGCAGTTCTTC
TRBJ1-6 - TRBV25-1 TRBD1 CASSRTGDSPLYF TGTGCCAGCAGTCGGACAGGAGATTCACCCCTCTACTTT
TRBJ2-3 - TRBV28 TRBD1 CASSLRQGASDTQYF TGTGCCAGCAGTCTAAGACAGGGGGCATCAGATACGCAGTATTTT
TRBJ2-5 - TRBV7-9 - CASTTSETQYF TGTGCCAGCACGACCTCGGAGACCCAGTACTTC
TRBJ2-3 - TRBV11-2 - CASSRQSGDADTQYF TGTGCCAGCAGTCGTCAGTCGGGCGACGCAGATACGCAGTATTTT
TRBJ2-6 - TRBV10-3 TRBD1 CAISGTETGANVLTF TGTGCCATCAGCGGGACAGAAACTGGGGCCAACGTCCTGACTTTC
TRBJ2-1 few TRBV6-1 - CATLRTTDWGEQFF TGTGCCACCCTACGGACTACCGATTGGGGTGAGCAGTTCTTC